Described below is a single T cell receptor (beta chain) sequence and its context. This sample is part of a study of T-cell reconstitution after alpha-beta-depleted transplantation in children. The CDR3 extends over 12 amino acids. Trimming left V 2 bases short and J 11 bases short, with 12 bases between. From germline, CDR1 is SGHTA and CDR2 FQGTGA. Preparing the TCRbeta library involved the use of unique molecular identifiers. TCRdb re-called the PCR reads through MiXCR, storing one row per CDR3 protein. The data contain roughly 500,000 distinct CDR3 sequences, about a sixth of them singletons. J is TRBJ1-1 and V is TRBV7-3; a weak D match, TRBD1 (5 bases). This clonotype was obtained from a human donor who donated a stem cell graft to a child with acute lymphoblastic leukemia. The sequences come from PBMCs from the stem cell graft donor, collected from the stem cell graft. The DNA for the CDR3 is TGTGCCAGCAGCTTATTCGGGGGGTTCGCTTTCTTT. Its translation is CASSLFGGFAFF.